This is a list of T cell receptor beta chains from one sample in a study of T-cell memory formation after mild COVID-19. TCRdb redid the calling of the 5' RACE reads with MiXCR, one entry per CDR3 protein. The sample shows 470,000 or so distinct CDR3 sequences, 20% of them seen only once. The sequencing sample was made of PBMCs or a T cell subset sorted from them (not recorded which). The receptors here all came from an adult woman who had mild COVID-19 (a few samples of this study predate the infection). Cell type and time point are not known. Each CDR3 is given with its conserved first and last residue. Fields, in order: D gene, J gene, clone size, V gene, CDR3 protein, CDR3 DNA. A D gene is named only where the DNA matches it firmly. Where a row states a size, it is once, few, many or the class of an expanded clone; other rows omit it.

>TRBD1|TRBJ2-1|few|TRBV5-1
CASSRGQEYNEQFF
TGCGCCAGCAGCAGAGGACAGGAGTACAATGAGCAGTTCTTC
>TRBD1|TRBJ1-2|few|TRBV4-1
CASSQAGTGESYGYTF
TGCGCCAGCAGCCAAGCCGGGACAGGGGAGAGCTATGGCTACACCTTC
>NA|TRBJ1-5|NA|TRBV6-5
CASSPGQLYSNQPQHF
TGTGCCAGCAGCCCAGGACAGCTTTATAGCAATCAGCCCCAGCATTTT
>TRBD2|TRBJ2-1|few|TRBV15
CATSRERGAGLAGNEQFF
TGTGCCACCAGCAGAGAGAGGGGAGCGGGGCTAGCGGGGAATGAGCAGTTCTTC
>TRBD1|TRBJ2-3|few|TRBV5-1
CASSLDSQGANTQYF
TGCGCCAGCAGCTTGGATTCACAGGGGGCAAATACGCAGTATTTT
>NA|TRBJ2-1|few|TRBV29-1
CSVGRASYNEQFF
TGCAGCGTTGGAAGGGCATCCTACAATGAGCAGTTCTTC
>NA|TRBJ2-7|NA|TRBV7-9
CASKVSLGYEQYF
TGTGCCAGCAAGGTCTCTCTGGGCTACGAGCAGTACTTC
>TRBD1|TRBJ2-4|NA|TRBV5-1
CASSFGDREGNIQYF
TGCGCCAGCAGCTTTGGGGACAGGGAAGGGAACATTCAGTACTTC
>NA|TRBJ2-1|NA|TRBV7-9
CASSMGLYNEQFF
TGTGCCAGCAGCATGGGACTTTACAATGAGCAGTTCTTC
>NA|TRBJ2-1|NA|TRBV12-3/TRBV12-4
CASTPVEGTYNEQFF
TGTGCCAGCACCCCGGTGGAGGGGACCTACAATGAGCAGTTCTTC
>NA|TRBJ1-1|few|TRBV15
CATSSALGTEAFF
TGTGCCACCAGCAGTGCTCTGGGCACTGAAGCTTTCTTT
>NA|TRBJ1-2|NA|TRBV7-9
CASSSSSPWGYTF
TGTGCCAGCAGCTCATCGTCCCCGTGGGGCTACACCTTC
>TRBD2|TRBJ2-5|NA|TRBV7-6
CASSFKGLAENQETQYF
TGTGCCAGCAGCTTTAAAGGACTAGCGGAAAATCAAGAGACCCAGTACTTC
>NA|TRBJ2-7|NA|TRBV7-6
CASSWTQGSEQYF
TGTGCCAGCAGCTGGACCCAGGGGTCCGAGCAGTACTTC
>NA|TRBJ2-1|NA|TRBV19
CASSIGQPGNEQFF
TGTGCCAGTAGTATCGGGCAGCCAGGGAATGAGCAGTTCTTC
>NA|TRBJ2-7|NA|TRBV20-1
CSAEQTHGGEQYF
TGCAGTGCTGAACAGACACACGGCGGGGAGCAGTACTTC
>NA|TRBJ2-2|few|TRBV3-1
CASSQDLPAGELFF
TGTGCCAGCAGCCAAGATCTACCGGCCGGGGAGCTGTTTTTT
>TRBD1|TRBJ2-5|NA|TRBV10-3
CAISESRDRGRETQYF
TGTGCCATCAGTGAGTCGCGGGACAGGGGACGGGAGACCCAGTACTTC
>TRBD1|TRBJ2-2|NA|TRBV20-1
CSVNRGPGELFF
TGCAGTGTTAACAGGGGTCCCGGGGAGCTGTTTTTT
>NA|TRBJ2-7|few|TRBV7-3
CASSSSNAGEQYF
TGTGCCAGCAGCTCATCGAACGCGGGCGAGCAGTACTTC
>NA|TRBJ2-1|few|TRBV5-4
CASSLSQGSYNEQFF
TGTGCCAGCAGCTTGTCCCAGGGTTCCTACAATGAGCAGTTCTTC